The rows below give T cell receptor beta chains drawn from one sample of a study of blood T cell repertoires in COVID-19. Profiled with immunoSEQ multiplex PCR; TCRdb holds only in-frame clones, not every one. The sample carries over 130,000 clones, approximately 84% recorded once. The sample taken for sequencing was PBMCs or T cells enriched from blood (not recorded which). The origin of the receptors is a woman aged 18-29 years who had been exposed to COVID-19. The CDR3 runs from the conserved cysteine through the conserved F or W. D genes are given only for firm matches.

V gene	CDR3 length	J gene	D gene	CDR3 protein
TRBV9	15	TRBJ1-2	.	CASSHTGGENYGYTF
TRBV7-9	16	TRBJ1-3	.	CASSSTYSFSGNTIYF
TRBV10-3	16	TRBJ2-1	.	CAISVIPDGVGDEQFF
TRBV27	13	TRBJ1-4	TRBD1	CASTGTGEEKLFF
TRBV28	15	TRBJ2-7	TRBD2	CASSKQTSGSYEQYF
TRBV28	16	TRBJ2-2	.	CATARRWTVVSGELFF
TRBV6-4	14	TRBJ2-7	.	CASTPAGADYEQYF
TRBV6-5	15	TRBJ1-1	.	CASSYSTGLATEAFF
TRBV5-1	17	TRBJ2-1	.	CASSLRSRDSYYNEQFF
TRBV24-1	15	TRBJ2-3	.	CATSDYGPRDDTQYF
TRBV19	14	TRBJ2-5	TRBD2	CASSDASGRETQYF
TRBV1	13	TRBJ2-3	.	CILGPAGRDTQYF
TRBV7-9	15	TRBJ2-1	TRBD2	CASSVRTSAYNEQFF
TRBV7-8	15	TRBJ1-2	.	CASSLGQRPSYGYTF
TRBV18	17	TRBJ2-1	TRBD2	CASSPGTSGRSYNEQFF
TRBV28	11	TRBJ2-1	.	CASSSYNEQFF
TRBV30	12	TRBJ2-7	.	CAWSASGYEQYF
TRBV7-2	15	TRBJ2-7	.	CASSLVGGNSYEQYF
TRBV24-1	11	TRBJ2-1	.	CATEKDSKQFF
TRBV7-9	15	TRBJ2-5	TRBD2	CASSSPAGGGETQYF
TRBV7-6	15	TRBJ2-3	TRBD2	CASSSRTSGTDTQYF
TRBV28	11	TRBJ1-6	.	CASRPGSPLHF
TRBV6-5	14	TRBJ1-1	.	CASRTQVPNTEAFF
TRBV2	14	TRBJ1-2	TRBD1	CASRPRDRGYGYTF
TRBV10-3	12	TRBJ1-2	.	CAISPRGYGYTF
TRBV4-3	18	TRBJ2-7	TRBD2	CASSQEGTSGRLTYEQYF
TRBV5-1	15	TRBJ1-2	TRBD1	CASSSTGGANYGYTF
TRBV24-1	14	TRBJ2-1	TRBD2	CATSDWAGVGEQFF
TRBV5-6	16	TRBJ2-3	TRBD2	CASSLGPAGYTDTQYF
TRBV5-6	11	TRBJ2-5	.	CASSLDDSQYF
TRBV27	15	TRBJ2-2	TRBD2	CASSPLAENTGELFF
TRBV7-2	15	TRBJ2-7	TRBD2	CASSLLAGGAYEQYF
TRBV10-3	15	TRBJ2-2	.	CAISESTSRTGELFF
TRBV6-5	13	TRBJ1-1	TRBD1	CASRTGRDTEAFF
TRBV15	16	TRBJ2-7	TRBD2	CATSRGSSGRSYEQYF
TRBV12-3/TRBV12-4	13	TRBJ1-4	.	CASRPDRNEKLFF
TRBV5-1	14	TRBJ2-1	.	CASSSLDWYNEQFF
TRBV2	14	TRBJ1-5	.	CASSTDRNSQPQHF
TRBV15	18	TRBJ2-1	.	CATSRNSPISEGLHEQFF
TRBV5-6	16	TRBJ2-1	TRBD2	CASSLEGTILFNEQFF
TRBV19	15	TRBJ1-1	TRBD1	CASSPRTGWSTEAFF
TRBV7-9	17	TRBJ2-4	.	CASSSLKGDLAKNIQYF
TRBV5-6	12	TRBJ1-5	.	CASHGVGQPQHF
TRBV15	15	TRBJ2-1	TRBD1	CATSRRRQGGNEQFF
TRBV30	15	TRBJ1-3	.	CAWSFLLNSGNTIYF
TRBV14	14	TRBJ1-1	.	CASSRGYRNTEAFF
TRBV5-8	14	TRBJ2-2	TRBD2	CASSLSGRPGELFF
TRBV9	15	TRBJ2-5	TRBD1	CASSVAAGGVETQYF
TRBV30	12	TRBJ1-3	.	CAWDRSGNTIYF
TRBV7-9	15	TRBJ1-1	.	CASRSPATPNTEAFF
TRBV18	13	TRBJ2-7	.	CASSPAGVDEQYF
TRBV30	13	TRBJ2-5	TRBD1	CAWGTGGGETQYF
TRBV11-2	14	TRBJ2-7	.	CASSKLQDLDEQYF
TRBV19	15	TRBJ1-5	TRBD1	CASKGARQGNQPQHF